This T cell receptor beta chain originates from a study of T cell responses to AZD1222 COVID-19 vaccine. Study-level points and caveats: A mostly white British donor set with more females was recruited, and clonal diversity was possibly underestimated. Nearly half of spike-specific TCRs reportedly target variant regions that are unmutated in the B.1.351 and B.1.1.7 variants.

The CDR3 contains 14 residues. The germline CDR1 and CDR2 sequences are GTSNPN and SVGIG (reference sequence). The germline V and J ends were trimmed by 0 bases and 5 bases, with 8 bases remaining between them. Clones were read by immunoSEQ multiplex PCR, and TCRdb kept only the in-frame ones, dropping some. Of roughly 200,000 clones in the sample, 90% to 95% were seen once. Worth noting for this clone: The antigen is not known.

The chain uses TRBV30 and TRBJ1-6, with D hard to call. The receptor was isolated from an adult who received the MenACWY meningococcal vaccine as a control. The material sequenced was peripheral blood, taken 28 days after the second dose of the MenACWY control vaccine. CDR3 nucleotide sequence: TGTGCCTGGAGTGTAATTAGGGATAATTCACCCCTCCACTTT. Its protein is CAWSVIRDNSPLHF.